This is a list of T cell receptor beta chains from one sample in a study of a mutant IDH1 vaccine in newly diagnosed glioma. Here immunoSEQ multiplex PCR was the method, and the copy in TCRdb shows in-frame clones only, minus some. Seen here are 85,000 to 100,000 clones, about 80% observed once, and the top ten hold 6.5% to 9.5%. The sequences come from PBMCs, collected from a glioma patient treated with radiotherapy, temozolomide or both. The source is a man in his forties with glioma. CDR3s include the opening cysteine and the closing phenylalanine or tryptophan. D genes are given only for firm matches. Clone size is not always given. Where it is, it says once, few, many or a class for expanded clones.

TRBJ2-7 TRBV9 - - CASSVDAGLSYEQYF TGTGCCAGCAGCGTAGATGCGGGCCTATCCTACGAGCAGTACTTC
TRBJ1-2 TRBV19 - - CASSFDGYGGYTF TGTGCCAGTAGTTTCGACGGTTACGGGGGCTACACCTTC
TRBJ2-5 TRBV4-1 once TRBD2 CASSQGRLAGGLRETQYF TGCGCCAGCAGCCAAGGGCGACTAGCGGGGGGCCTCCGGGAGACCCAGTACTTC
TRBJ1-5 TRBV5-1 few TRBD1 CASSLWTGGDQPQHF TGCGCCAGCAGCTTGTGGACAGGGGGGGATCAGCCCCAGCATTTT
TRBJ2-6 TRBV4-1 - TRBD1 CASSQERDRISGANVLTF TGCGCCAGCAGCCAAGAGCGGGACAGGATCTCTGGGGCCAACGTCCTGACTTTC
TRBJ1-1 TRBV6-4 once - CASSEEGGRYTEAFF TGTGCCAGCAGTGAAGAAGGGGGTCGATACACTGAAGCTTTCTTT
TRBJ2-7 TRBV6-1 - TRBD2 CASGRLAAEQYF TGTGCCAGCGGTAGGCTAGCGGCCGAGCAGTACTTC
TRBJ2-7 TRBV18 - TRBD2 CASSPRTSGLSYEQYF TGTGCCAGCTCACCTAGGACTAGCGGCCTATCCTACGAGCAGTACTTC
TRBJ1-2 TRBV6-1 - TRBD1 CASRGQGAQDYGYTF TGTGCCAGCAGGGGACAGGGGGCGCAAGATTATGGCTACACCTTC
TRBJ2-5 TRBV6-5 - - CASSKTQDQETQYF TGTGCCAGCAGTAAAACCCAAGATCAAGAGACCCAGTACTTC
TRBJ2-2 TRBV4-3 - - CASSIDLGDTGELFF TGCGCCAGCAGCATTGACCTGGGGGACACCGGGGAGCTGTTTTTT
TRBJ2-5 TRBV10-3 - - CAITGGPQETQYF TGTGCCATCACTGGGGGGCCGCAAGAGACCCAGTACTTC
TRBJ1-2 TRBV7-9 - - CASSFGTTIINTF TGTGCCAGCAGCTTCGGGACAACCATCATTAACACCTTC
TRBJ2-7 TRBV29-1 - - CSVRRVSDEQYF TGCAGCGTTCGCAGGGTTTCCGACGAGCAGTACTTC
TRBJ1-6 TRBV19 - TRBD1 CASSTGTGTVSLHF TGTGCCAGTAGTACGGGGACAGGGACGGTCTCCCTCCACTTT
TRBJ2-7 TRBV7-9 - - CASSPPGHPYEQYF TGTGCCAGCAGTCCCCCCGGGCACCCCTACGAGCAGTACTTC
TRBJ2-3 TRBV5-6 - - CASSSYTDTQYF TGTGCCAGCAGCTCTTACACAGATACGCAGTATTTT
TRBJ2-7 TRBV2 - - CASSDGPAYEQYF TGTGCCAGCAGTGATGGGCCAGCCTACGAGCAGTACTTC
TRBJ2-5 TRBV9 - - CASSPMGAQETQYF TGTGCCAGCAGCCCCATGGGGGCACAAGAGACCCAGTACTTC
TRBJ2-2 TRBV19 few TRBD1 CASSFWTGDGTGELFF TGTGCCAGTAGTTTCTGGACAGGGGACGGCACCGGGGAGCTGTTTTTT
TRBJ2-2 TRBV5-1 - TRBD1 CASSLAGTGSPGELFF TGCGCCAGCAGCTTAGCCGGGACAGGGTCTCCCGGGGAGCTGTTTTTT
TRBJ2-7 TRBV15 - - CATSSGPGPYEQYF TGTGCCACCAGCAGTGGGCCGGGGCCGTACGAGCAGTACTTC
TRBJ2-4 TRBV7-2 - TRBD1 CASSLETGANIQYF TGTGCCAGCAGCTTAGAGACAGGGGCGAACATTCAGTACTTC
TRBJ1-4 TRBV7-9 - - CASSLGRRKLFF TGTGCCAGCAGCTTAGGTCGTCGAAAACTGTTTTTT
TRBJ1-1 TRBV18 - - CASSPTGTFSLNTEAFF TGTGCCAGCTCACCAACCGGGACTTTCTCATTGAACACTGAAGCTTTCTTT
TRBJ1-2 TRBV27 - - CASSLFSFGNYGYTF TGTGCCAGCAGTTTATTTTCGTTCGGGAACTATGGCTACACCTTC